This T cell receptor beta chain was profiled in a study of spatial heterogeneity in lung cancer. Study at large: Among detected sequences, beta-chain ones consistently exceeded alpha-chain ones in number.

Each CDR3 protein gets one entry after TCRdb re-called the 5' RACE reads with MiXCR. The data show 28,000 or so distinct CDR3 sequences, roughly 12% seen once. This clonotype has ten or more counts. Trimming removed 5 bases at V and 8 bases at J, with 22 bases between. Germline values: CDR1 MNHEY, CDR2 SMNVEV (reference sequence). The CDR3 spans 16 residues. The time point here: sample taken at primary tumor resection. Sequencing covered unsorted whole RNA taken from tumor, nontumor lung or frozen PBMC. The receptor was derived from a female donor with early-stage non-small cell lung cancer. This sample comprised PBMCs, obtained at surgery. The V gene is TRBV27, the J gene TRBJ2-1; tentatively, D is TRBD1 (6 bases). The CDR3: CASSDYLGQGTHEQFF. CDR3 nucleotides: TGTGCCAGCAGTGACTACCTGGGGCAGGGGACCCATGAGCAGTTCTTC.